These T cell receptor beta chains were read from a single sample in a study of control samples from healthy donors and cancer patients. Clones were sequenced by immunoSEQ multiplex PCR, and TCRdb holds only the in-frame ones, with some missing. Here the sample spans 100,000 or so clones, approximately 93% being singletons. Input material: blood. Every receptor here comes from a woman aged 25 to 39 in good health. Both conserved end residues are part of each CDR3. Fields, in order: D gene, CDR3 length, J gene, clone size, V gene, CDR3 DNA, CDR3 protein. The D gene is left open where the match is weak. Rows give clone size only sometimes, using once, few, many, or a class for an expanded clone.

>NA|14|TRBJ2-7|NA|TRBV30
TGTGCCTGGAGTACCGGGGTTCAAACAGGCGAGCAGTACTTC
CAWSTGVQTGEQYF
>NA|12|TRBJ2-7|NA|TRBV30
TGTGCCTGGAGCATACTAGGGTACGAGCAGTACTTC
CAWSILGYEQYF
>NA|15|TRBJ1-4|NA|TRBV9
TGTGCCAGCAGCGTCCGGTCCGCAACTAATGAAAAACTGTTTTTT
CASSVRSATNEKLFF
>NA|11|TRBJ2-7|NA|TRBV11-2
TGTGCCAGCAGCATATCCTACGAGCAGTACTTC
CASSISYEQYF
>NA|15|TRBJ2-2|NA|TRBV18
TGTGCCAGCTCACCCAGACAGAGGAACACCGGGGAGCTGTTTTTT
CASSPRQRNTGELFF
>TRBD1|15|TRBJ2-7|NA|TRBV19
TGTGCCACCTCACGGACAGGGGGAGCTACCTACGAGCAGTACTTC
CATSRTGGATYEQYF
>NA|14|TRBJ1-2|once|TRBV4-1
TGCGCCAGCAGCGGGGGGGGCCTGGCGTATGGCTACACCTTC
CASSGGGLAYGYTF
>NA|18|TRBJ2-5|NA|TRBV18
TGTGCCAGCTCAGCGCGGGGGGGACCGGGACAGGCGGGAGAGACCCAGTACTTC
CASSARGGPGQAGETQYF
>NA|13|TRBJ1-3|NA|TRBV18
TGTGCCAGCTCACCGGACAACGGTAACACCATATATTTT
CASSPDNGNTIYF
>NA|11|TRBJ2-7|NA|TRBV20-1
TGCAGTGCTAGGGCGACCGCGAAGCAGTACTTC
CSARATAKQYF
>NA|14|TRBJ1-6|once|TRBV7-8
TGTGCCAGCAGCGGTAGGACCTCTAATTCACCCCTCCACTTT
CASSGRTSNSPLHF
>TRBD1|13|TRBJ1-3|NA|TRBV7-9
TGTGCCAGCAGCTTAACAGGGGCGAACACCATATATTTT
CASSLTGANTIYF
>TRBD1|15|TRBJ1-6|NA|TRBV7-8
TGTGCCAGCAGCCCTCGGACAGGGAGCAATTCACCCCTCCACTTT
CASSPRTGSNSPLHF
>NA|14|TRBJ1-2|NA|TRBV6-5
TGTGCCAGCAGTTCCGTTATCTCCAGTTATGGCTACACCTTC
CASSSVISSYGYTF
>NA|13|TRBJ1-6|NA|TRBV5-1
TGCGCCAGCCGCAGGACAGAGGGTTCACCCCTCCACTTT
CASRRTEGSPLHF
>TRBD1|15|TRBJ1-2|NA|TRBV5-4
TGTGCCAGCAGCCCGGGACAGGGGTTTAGTTATGGCTACACCTTC
CASSPGQGFSYGYTF
>NA|15|TRBJ1-4|once|TRBV3-1/TRBV3-2
TGTGCCAGCAGCCGCCGTGCCACAACTAATGAAAAACTGTTTTTT
CASSRRATTNEKLFF
>TRBD1|18|TRBJ1-1|NA|TRBV7-9
TGTGCCAGCAGCTTCCCCACCGGGACAGGGGGGGTGAACACTGAAGCTTTCTTT
CASSFPTGTGGVNTEAFF
>NA|14|TRBJ2-3|NA|TRBV5-1
TGCGCCAGCAGCTTGAGGTCCGGTGGCGATACGCAGTATTTT
CASSLRSGGDTQYF
>TRBD2|12|TRBJ2-7|NA|TRBV3-1/TRBV3-2
TGTGCCAGCAGCCCCCCGGGGGGAGAGCAGTACTTC
CASSPPGGEQYF
>NA|11|TRBJ1-3|NA|TRBV19
TGTGCCAGTAGTATCGGTGACACCATATATTTT
CASSIGDTIYF
>TRBD1|16|TRBJ1-1|NA|TRBV5-4
TGTGCCAGCAGCTTGGCCTACGGACAGGGTCCCACTGAAGCTTTCTTT
CASSLAYGQGPTEAFF
>NA|15|TRBJ1-2|NA|TRBV7-8
TGTGCCAGCAGCCACGTAGGTGGGGGTTTCTATGGCTACACCTTC
CASSHVGGGFYGYTF
>NA|15|TRBJ1-6|NA|TRBV30
TGTGCCTGGAGTAGGGGAGGAAAGGTGAATTCACCCCTCCACTTT
CAWSRGGKVNSPLHF
>NA|16|TRBJ1-5|NA|TRBV4-2
TGTGCCAGCAGCCAAGATAGGGCAGCAAGTAATCAGCCCCAGCATTTT
CASSQDRAASNQPQHF
>NA|12|TRBJ1-6|NA|TRBV25-1
TGTGCCAGCAGTGAACGTGGGTTGCCCCTCCACTTT
CASSERGLPLHF
>NA|12|TRBJ2-7|NA|TRBV2
TGTGCCAGCAGGACCCAGGGGTACGAGCAGTACTTC
CASRTQGYEQYF
>TRBD1|13|TRBJ1-2|NA|TRBV28
TGTGCCAGCAGCGTACAGGGGAGGGATGGCTACACCTTC
CASSVQGRDGYTF
>TRBD2|17|TRBJ2-5|once|TRBV5-1
TGCGCCAGCAGCTTGGAACTAGCGGGAGGTGGTTATGAGACCCAGTACTTC
CASSLELAGGGYETQYF
>TRBD1|13|TRBJ1-2|NA|TRBV18
TGTGCCAGCTCACCCGACAGGGGCTATGGCTACACCTTC
CASSPDRGYGYTF
>NA|14|TRBJ1-5|NA|TRBV5-6
TGTGCCAGCAGCTCCGTCAGGGAAATTCAGCCCCAGCATTTT
CASSSVREIQPQHF
>NA|16|TRBJ1-2|NA|TRBV9
TGTGCCAGCAGCGACGACGCACTCAGGCAGAGCTATGGCTACACCTTC
CASSDDALRQSYGYTF
>TRBD1|17|TRBJ2-2|NA|TRBV7-8
TGTGCCAGCAGCTTAGTTTCGGCAGGGGGCTGGACCGGGGAGCTGTTTTTT
CASSLVSAGGWTGELFF
>TRBD1|17|TRBJ1-4|NA|TRBV4-2
TGTGCCAGCAGCCAAGGACAGGGGGCGAACAGGAATGAAAAACTGTTTTTT
CASSQGQGANRNEKLFF
>NA|15|TRBJ2-7|NA|TRBV18
TGTGCCAGCTCACCTAACGGGCAGACCTTATACGAGCAGTACTTC
CASSPNGQTLYEQYF
>NA|13|TRBJ1-5|few|TRBV30
TGTGCCTGGAGTGCTTCTAAAAATCAGCCCCAGCATTTT
CAWSASKNQPQHF
>NA|15|TRBJ1-2|NA|TRBV11-2
TGTGCCAGCAGTCTCGGACACCCCGTGGTCTATGGCTACACCTTC
CASSLGHPVVYGYTF
>NA|14|TRBJ2-5|NA|TRBV9
TGTGCCAGCAGCGTAGGGTGGGGGGCAGACACCCAGTACTTC
CASSVGWGADTQYF
>NA|12|TRBJ1-6|NA|TRBV30
TGTGCCTGGAGTGCCGGGCATTCACCTCTCCACTTT
CAWSAGHSPLHF
>NA|14|TRBJ2-1|NA|TRBV2
TGTGCCAGCAGTGACAGGGGTCAATTCGGTGAGCAGTTCTTC
CASSDRGQFGEQFF
>NA|15|TRBJ2-2|NA|TRBV7-8
TGTGCCAGCAGCTTAGTCTTAGGGGGAATCGGGGAGCTGTTTTTT
CASSLVLGGIGELFF
>NA|13|TRBJ1-1|few|TRBV19
TGTGCCAGTAGTATCCAGGGAAATACTGAAGCTTTCTTT
CASSIQGNTEAFF
>NA|15|TRBJ2-7|NA|TRBV21-1
TGTGCCAGCAGCAAAGTGCGTACGTTGGGTAGGGAGCAGTACTTC
CASSKVRTLGREQYF
>TRBD1|14|TRBJ1-1|NA|TRBV27
TGTGCCAGCAGTTTAGGACAGGTGAACACTGAAGCTTTCTTT
CASSLGQVNTEAFF
>TRBD1|18|TRBJ1-1|NA|TRBV24-1
TGTGCCACCAGTGATTTCTATAGAGACAGGGGAGAGGACACTGAAGCTTTCTTT
CATSDFYRDRGEDTEAFF
>NA|15|TRBJ2-4|once|TRBV6-5
TGTGCCAGCAGTTCCCCATCGCTAGCCAAAAACATTCAGTACTTC
CASSSPSLAKNIQYF
>NA|13|TRBJ1-1|NA|TRBV11-2
TGTGCCAGCAGCTTAGGGCGCAACACTGAAGCTTTCTTT
CASSLGRNTEAFF
>TRBD1|16|TRBJ2-6|NA|TRBV11-2
TGTGCCAGCAGCTTAGGGACAGGGTCTGGGGCCAACGTCCTGACTTTC
CASSLGTGSGANVLTF
>NA|16|TRBJ1-5|NA|TRBV3-1/TRBV3-2
TGTGCCAGCAGCCAAGGATCCCGGGACTCCAATCAGCCCCAGCATTTT
CASSQGSRDSNQPQHF
>NA|14|TRBJ1-1|NA|TRBV6-5
TGTGCCAGCAGCCCACCTCACAGGAACACTGAAGCTTTCTTT
CASSPPHRNTEAFF
>NA|12|TRBJ1-2|NA|TRBV28
TGTGCCAGCAACCTAGCTAACTATGGCTACACCTTC
CASNLANYGYTF
>NA|16|TRBJ1-1|NA|TRBV9
TGTGCCAGCAGCGTAGGGATCAGGTCGGAGAACACTGAAGCTTTCTTT
CASSVGIRSENTEAFF
>NA|15|TRBJ1-5|NA|TRBV2
TGTGCCAGCAGTGTCGTTCCAAGGTCGGGACAGCCCCAGCATTTT
CASSVVPRSGQPQHF
>TRBD1|12|TRBJ1-2|NA|TRBV5-1
TGCGCCAGCAGCGCGGACAGGGATGGCTACACCTTC
CASSADRDGYTF
>TRBD1|16|TRBJ1-6|NA|TRBV5-5
TGTGCCAGCAGCTTAACCGGACAGGGCCATAATTCACCCCTCCACTTT
CASSLTGQGHNSPLHF
>TRBD1|15|TRBJ1-1|NA|TRBV10-2
TGCGCCTTTCGGGACAGGGAACTTTTGAACACTGAAGCTTTCTTT
CAFRDRELLNTEAFF